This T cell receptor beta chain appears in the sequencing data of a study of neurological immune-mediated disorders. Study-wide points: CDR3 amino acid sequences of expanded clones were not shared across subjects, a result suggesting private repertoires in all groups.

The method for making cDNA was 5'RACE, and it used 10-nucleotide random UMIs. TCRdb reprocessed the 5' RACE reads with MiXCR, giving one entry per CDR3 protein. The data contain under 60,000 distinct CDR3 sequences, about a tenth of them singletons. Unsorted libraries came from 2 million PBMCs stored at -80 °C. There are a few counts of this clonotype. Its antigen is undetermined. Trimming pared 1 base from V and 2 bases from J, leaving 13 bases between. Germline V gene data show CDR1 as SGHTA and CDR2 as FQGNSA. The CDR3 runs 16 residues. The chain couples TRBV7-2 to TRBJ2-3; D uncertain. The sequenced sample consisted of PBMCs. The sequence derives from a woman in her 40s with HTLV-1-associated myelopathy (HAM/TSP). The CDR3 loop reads CASSLGVAILTDTQYF. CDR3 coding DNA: TGTGCCAGCAGCTTAGGCGTAGCTATCCTCACAGATACGCAGTATTTT. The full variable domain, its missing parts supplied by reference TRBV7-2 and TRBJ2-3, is GAGVSQSPSNKVTEKGKDVELRCDPISGHTALYWYRQSLGQGLEFLIYFQGNSAPDKSGLPSDRFSAERTGGSVSTLTIQRTQQEDSAVYLCASSLGVAILTDTQYFGPGTRLTVL.